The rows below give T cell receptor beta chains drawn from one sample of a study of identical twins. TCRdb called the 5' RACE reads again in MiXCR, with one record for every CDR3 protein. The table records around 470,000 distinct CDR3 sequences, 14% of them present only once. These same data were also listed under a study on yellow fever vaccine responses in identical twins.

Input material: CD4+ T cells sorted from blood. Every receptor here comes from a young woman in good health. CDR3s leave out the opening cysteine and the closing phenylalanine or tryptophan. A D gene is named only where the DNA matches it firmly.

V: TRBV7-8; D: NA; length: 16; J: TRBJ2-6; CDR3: ASSLAYSMASGANVLT
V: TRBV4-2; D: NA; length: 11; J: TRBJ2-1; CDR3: ASSQDLSYEQF
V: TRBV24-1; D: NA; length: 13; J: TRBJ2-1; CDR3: ATSDLRGPINEQF
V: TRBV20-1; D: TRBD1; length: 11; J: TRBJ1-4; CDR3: SARDSANEKLF
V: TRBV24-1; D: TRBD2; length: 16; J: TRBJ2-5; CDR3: ATSDHPGLAGGFLTQY
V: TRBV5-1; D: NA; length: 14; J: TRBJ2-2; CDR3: ASSLSGTWNTGELF
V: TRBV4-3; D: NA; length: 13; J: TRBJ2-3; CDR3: ASSQGRTGGDTQY
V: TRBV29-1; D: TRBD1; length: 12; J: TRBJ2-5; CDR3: SVEGQGGVETQY
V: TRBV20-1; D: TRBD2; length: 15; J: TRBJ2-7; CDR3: SARGTSGGAFLYEQY
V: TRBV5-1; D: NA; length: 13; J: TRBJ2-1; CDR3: ASSRDVVSYNEQF
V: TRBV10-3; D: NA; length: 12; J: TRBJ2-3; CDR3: AISLGASTDTQY
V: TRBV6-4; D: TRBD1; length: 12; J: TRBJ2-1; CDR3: ASSDSDRGRRQF
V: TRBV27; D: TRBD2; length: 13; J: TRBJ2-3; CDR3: ASSLDGGNTDTQY
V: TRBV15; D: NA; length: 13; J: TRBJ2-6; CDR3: ATSRGGAGANVLT
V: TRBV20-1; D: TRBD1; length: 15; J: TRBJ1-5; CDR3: SASRDRGDYSNQPQH
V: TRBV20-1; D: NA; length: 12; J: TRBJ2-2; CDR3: SARARESTGELF
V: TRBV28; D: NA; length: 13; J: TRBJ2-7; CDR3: ASSPPASTTYEQY
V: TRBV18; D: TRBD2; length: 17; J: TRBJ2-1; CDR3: ASSPVTSGSPSSYNEQF
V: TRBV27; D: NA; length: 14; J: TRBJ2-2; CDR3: ASSWTLTRNTGELF
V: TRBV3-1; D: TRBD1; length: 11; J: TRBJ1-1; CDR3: ASAGTGGLEAF
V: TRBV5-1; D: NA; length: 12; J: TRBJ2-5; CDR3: ASSDRDNQETQY
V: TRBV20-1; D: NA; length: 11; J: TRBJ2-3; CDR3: SANPLWPDTQY
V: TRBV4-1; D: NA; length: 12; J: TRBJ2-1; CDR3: ASSQDSDFGEQF
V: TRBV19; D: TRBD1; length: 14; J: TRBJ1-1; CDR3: ASRTPSTGVNTEAF
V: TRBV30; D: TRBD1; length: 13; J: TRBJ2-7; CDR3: ACFPGQGSSYEQY
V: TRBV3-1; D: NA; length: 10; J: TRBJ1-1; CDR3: ASSHEGREAF
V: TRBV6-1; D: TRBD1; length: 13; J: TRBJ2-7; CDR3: ASSESGGLSYEQY
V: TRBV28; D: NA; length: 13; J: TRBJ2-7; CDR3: ASPTVGGASYEQY
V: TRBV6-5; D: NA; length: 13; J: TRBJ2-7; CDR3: ASSHRQARQYEQY
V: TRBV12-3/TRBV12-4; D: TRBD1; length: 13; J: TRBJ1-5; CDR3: ASSWDRDRYQPQH
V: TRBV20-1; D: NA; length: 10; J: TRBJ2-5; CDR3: SAPRAVETQY
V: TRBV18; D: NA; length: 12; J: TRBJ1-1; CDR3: ASSPIFGSTEAF
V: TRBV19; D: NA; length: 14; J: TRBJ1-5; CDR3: ASSIAWVGAKQPQH
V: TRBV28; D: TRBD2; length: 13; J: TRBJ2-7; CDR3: ASSTGTSGPYEQY
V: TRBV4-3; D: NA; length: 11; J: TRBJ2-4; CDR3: ASSLETGNIQY
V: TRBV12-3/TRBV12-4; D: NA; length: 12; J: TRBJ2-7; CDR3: ASSLTQSSYEQY
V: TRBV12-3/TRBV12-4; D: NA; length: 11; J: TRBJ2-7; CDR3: ASSLYSSYEQY
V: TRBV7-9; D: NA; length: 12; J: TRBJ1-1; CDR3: ASSLAVGRTEAF
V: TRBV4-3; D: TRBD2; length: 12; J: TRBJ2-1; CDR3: ASSRARLANEQF
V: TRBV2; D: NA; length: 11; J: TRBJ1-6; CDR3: ASSDSQSRPLH
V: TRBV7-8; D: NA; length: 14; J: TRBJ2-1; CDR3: ASSFNAGGAYNEQF
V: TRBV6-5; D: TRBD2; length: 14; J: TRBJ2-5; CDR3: ASSYSSFAGGETQY
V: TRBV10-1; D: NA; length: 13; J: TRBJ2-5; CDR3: ASSDFGQNQETQY
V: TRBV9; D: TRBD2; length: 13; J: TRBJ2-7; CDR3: ASSPGLAGIEEQY
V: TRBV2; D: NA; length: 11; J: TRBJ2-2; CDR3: ASRLRDTGELF
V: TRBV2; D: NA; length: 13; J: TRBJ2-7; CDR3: ASSEDYIRSYEQY
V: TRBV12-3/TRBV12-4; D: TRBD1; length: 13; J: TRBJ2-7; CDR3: ASSLKGQGPYEQY
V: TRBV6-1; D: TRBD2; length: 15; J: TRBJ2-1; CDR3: ASSPLPPGGTYNEQF
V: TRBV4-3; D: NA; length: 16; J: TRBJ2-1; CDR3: ASTDYQKAGGSYNEQF